This is a list of T cell receptor beta chains from one sample in a study of T cell clonotyping in hematopoietic cell transplantation. TCRdb keeps only in-frame clones here, not all; method: immunoSEQ multiplex PCR. The sample consists of more than 20,000 clones, roughly 82% of them appearing once. Sequenced material: peripheral blood mononuclear cells, taken before stem cell transplant. These receptors all stem from a woman aged 55-70 years with acute myeloid leukemia. Some clones in this sample may be carry-over from other donors' samples. The CDR3 runs from the conserved cysteine through the conserved F or W. The D gene is left open where the match is weak. Clone size is shown for a subset of rows, as once, few, many or a class of expanded clone.

TRBV6-1	TRBJ1-1	-	-	CASSEAGRGGTEAFF	TGTGCCAGCAGTGAAGCGGGGAGGGGAGGCACTGAAGCTTTCTTT
TRBV9	TRBJ1-1	-	TRBD1	CASSVAPDRGPDTEAFF	TGTGCCAGCAGCGTCGCCCCAGACAGGGGTCCGGACACTGAAGCTTTCTTT
TRBV11-3	TRBJ2-3	-	-	CASSLAGAEYTQYF	TGTGCCAGCAGCTTAGCAGGAGCGGAGTATACGCAGTATTTT
TRBV25-1	TRBJ1-3	-	-	CASSEYQGGNTIYF	TGTGCCAGCAGTGAATACCAGGGTGGAAACACCATATATTTT
TRBV15	TRBJ1-2	few	-	CATSRDRGSGHYGYTF	TGTGCCACCAGCAGAGATCGGGGATCGGGGCACTATGGCTACACCTTC
TRBV5-6	TRBJ2-2	-	TRBD2	CASSLESGGAIGELFF	TGTGCCAGCAGCTTGGAAAGCGGGGGGGCCATCGGGGAGCTGTTTTTT
TRBV7-2	TRBJ1-2	-	-	CASSQAHGDYGYTF	TGTGCCAGCAGCCAGGCCCACGGCGACTATGGCTACACCTTC
TRBV28	TRBJ2-5	-	TRBD1	CASGRTGGIETQYF	TGTGCCAGCGGTCGGACAGGGGGAATCGAGACCCAGTACTTC
TRBV6-6	TRBJ1-1	few	-	CATRGAGLNTEAFF	TGTGCCACGCGGGGGGCAGGGCTGAACACTGAAGCTTTCTTT
TRBV6-9	TRBJ2-7	-	-	CASSSPHRTKYEQYF	TGTGCCAGCAGTTCCCCTCACAGGACAAAATACGAGCAGTACTTC
TRBV6-1	TRBJ1-1	few	-	CASSETENTEAFF	TGTGCCAGCAGCGAGACAGAGAACACTGAAGCTTTCTTT
TRBV29-1	TRBJ2-7	-	TRBD2	CSVVTSGAYEQYF	TGCAGCGTTGTGACTAGCGGGGCCTACGAGCAGTACTTC
TRBV19	TRBJ1-6	-	-	CASSIKARNSPLHF	TGTGCCAGTAGTATAAAGGCCAGAAATTCACCCCTCCACTTT
TRBV7-9	TRBJ2-7	few	-	CASSLAPGTPGSHEQYF	TGTGCCAGCAGCTTAGCCCCCGGGACCCCGGGGAGCCACGAGCAGTACTTC
TRBV9	TRBJ2-7	-	TRBD1	CASSDSPTGRYEQYF	TGTGCCAGCAGCGACTCCCCGACAGGGCGCTACGAGCAGTACTTC
TRBV7-3	TRBJ2-7	few	TRBD1	CASSLPGDRGVQQYF	TGTGCCAGCAGCCTACCCGGGGACAGGGGTGTCCAGCAGTACTTC